The T cell receptor (beta chain) described here comes from a study of blood T cell repertoires in COVID-19. For the study at large: Material from acute and convalescent COVID-19 was sourced from the United States, Italy and Spain. PBMCs, B-cell-depleted T cells, or T cells provided the cDNA or gDNA that made up the material.

Germline V CDR1 and CDR2: ENHRY, SYGVKD. This CDR3 region has 18 residues. The germline V and J ends were trimmed by 2 bases and 0 bases, with 17 bases remaining between them. Source study methods: Amplifying reference gene primers gave estimates of nucleated cell counts. The protocol was immunoSEQ multiplex PCR, while the TCRdb copy is restricted to in-frame clones and leaves out a portion. V and J calls and clone size come straight from that table; D and trimming were deduced from the DNA. The sample consists of about 240,000 clones, approximately 86% of them appearing once. Participant age was about 18 to 89 years, and participants resided in approximately 24 US areas.

Sequencing was done on a sample of PBMCs or T cells enriched from blood (not recorded which). V gene TRBV10-3 combines with J gene TRBJ2-1, with D tentatively TRBD2 (6 bases). The receptor was isolated from a woman in her thirties or forties with acute COVID-19. The CDR3 is CAISEKGGTFTSYNEQFF. The DNA for the CDR3 is TGTGCCATCAGTGAGAAAGGAGGGACTTTCACCTCCTACAATGAGCAGTTCTTC.